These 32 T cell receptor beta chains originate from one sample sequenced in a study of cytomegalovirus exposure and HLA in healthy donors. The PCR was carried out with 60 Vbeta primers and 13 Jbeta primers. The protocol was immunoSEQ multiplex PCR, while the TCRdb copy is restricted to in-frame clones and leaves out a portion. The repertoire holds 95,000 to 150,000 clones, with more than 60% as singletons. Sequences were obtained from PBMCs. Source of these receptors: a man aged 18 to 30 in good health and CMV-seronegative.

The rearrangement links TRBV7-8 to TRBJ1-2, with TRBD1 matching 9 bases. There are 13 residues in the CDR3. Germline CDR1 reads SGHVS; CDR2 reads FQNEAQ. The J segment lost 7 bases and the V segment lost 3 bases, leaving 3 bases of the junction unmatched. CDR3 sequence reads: CASSLGTGSGYTF. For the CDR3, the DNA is TGTGCCAGCAGCTTGGGGACAGGGTCTGGCTACACCTTC.

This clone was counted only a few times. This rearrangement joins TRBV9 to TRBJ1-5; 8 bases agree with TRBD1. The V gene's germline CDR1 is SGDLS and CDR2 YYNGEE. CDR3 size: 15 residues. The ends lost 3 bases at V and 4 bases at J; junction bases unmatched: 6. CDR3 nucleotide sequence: TGTGCCAGCAGCGCGACAGGGGACTATAATCAGCCCCAGCATTTT. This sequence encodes CASSATGDYNQPQHF.

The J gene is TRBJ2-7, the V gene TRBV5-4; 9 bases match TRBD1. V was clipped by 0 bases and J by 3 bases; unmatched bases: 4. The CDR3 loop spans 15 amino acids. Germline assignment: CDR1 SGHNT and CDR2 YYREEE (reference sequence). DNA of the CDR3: TGTGCCAGCAGCTTGGAGACAGGGGGGCTCTACGAGCAGTACTTC. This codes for CASSLETGGLYEQYF.

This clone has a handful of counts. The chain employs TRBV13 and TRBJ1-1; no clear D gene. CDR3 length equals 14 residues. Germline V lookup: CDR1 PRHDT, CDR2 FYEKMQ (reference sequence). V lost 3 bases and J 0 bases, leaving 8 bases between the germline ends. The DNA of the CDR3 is TGTGCCAGCAGCTTCCGGAGGTTGAACACTGAAGCTTTCTTT. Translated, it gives CASSFRRLNTEAFF.

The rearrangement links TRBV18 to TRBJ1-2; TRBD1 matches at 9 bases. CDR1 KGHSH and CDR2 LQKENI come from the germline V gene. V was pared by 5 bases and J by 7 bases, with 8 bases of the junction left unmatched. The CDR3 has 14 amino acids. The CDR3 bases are TGTGCCAGCTCATCTTCACAGGGGGCAGGTGGCTACACCTTC. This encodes CASSSSQGAGGYTF.

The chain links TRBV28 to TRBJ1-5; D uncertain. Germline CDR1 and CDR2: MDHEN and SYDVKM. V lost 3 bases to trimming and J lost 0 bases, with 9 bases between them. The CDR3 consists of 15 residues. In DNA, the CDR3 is TGTGCCAGCAGTTTGAGGCTGCGTAGCAATCAGCCCCAGCATTTT. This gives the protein CASSLRLRSNQPQHF. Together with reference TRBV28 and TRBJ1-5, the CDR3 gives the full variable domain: DVKVTQSSRYLVKRTGEKVFLECVQDMDHENMFWYRQDPGLGLRLIYFSYDVKMKEKGDIPEGYSVSREKKERFSLILESASTNQTSMYLCASSLRLRSNQPQHFGDGTRLSIL.

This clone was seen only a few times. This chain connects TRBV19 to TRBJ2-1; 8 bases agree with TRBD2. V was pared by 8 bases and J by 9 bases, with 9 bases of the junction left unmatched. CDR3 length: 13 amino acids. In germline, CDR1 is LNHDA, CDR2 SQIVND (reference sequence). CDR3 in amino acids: CASLGGGSGEQFF. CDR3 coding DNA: TGTGCCAGTTTGGGCGGGGGGAGCGGTGAGCAGTTCTTC.

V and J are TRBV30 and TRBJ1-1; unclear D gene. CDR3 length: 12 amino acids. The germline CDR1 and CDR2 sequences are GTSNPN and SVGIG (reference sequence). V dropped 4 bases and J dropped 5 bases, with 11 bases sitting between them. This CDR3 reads CAWTEVDTEAFF. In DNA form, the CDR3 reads TGTGCCTGGACAGAGGTTGATACTGAAGCTTTCTTT.

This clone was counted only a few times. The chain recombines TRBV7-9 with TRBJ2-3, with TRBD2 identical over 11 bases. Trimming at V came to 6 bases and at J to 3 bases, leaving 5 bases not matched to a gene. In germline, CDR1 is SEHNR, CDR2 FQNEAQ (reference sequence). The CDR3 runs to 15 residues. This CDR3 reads CASSLAGGWTDTQYF. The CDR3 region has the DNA TGTGCCAGCAGTCTAGCGGGAGGTTGGACAGATACGCAGTATTTT. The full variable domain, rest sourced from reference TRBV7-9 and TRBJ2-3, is DTGVSQNPRHKITKRGQNVTFRCDPISEHNRLYWYRQTLGQGPEFLTYFQNEAQLEKSRLLSDRFSAERPKGSFSTLEIQRTEQGDSAMYLCASSLAGGWTDTQYFGPGTRLTVL.

The CDR3 bases are TGTGCCAGCAGCTTAGGGACAATTAACTATGGCTACACCTTC. It codes for CASSLGTINYGYTF. The J gene is TRBJ1-2, the V gene TRBV7-2, with D possibly being TRBD1 (5 bases). This CDR3 has 14 amino acids. V lost 1 base to trimming and J lost 1 base, with 7 bases between them. Germline loops: CDR1 SGHTA, CDR2 FQGNSA.

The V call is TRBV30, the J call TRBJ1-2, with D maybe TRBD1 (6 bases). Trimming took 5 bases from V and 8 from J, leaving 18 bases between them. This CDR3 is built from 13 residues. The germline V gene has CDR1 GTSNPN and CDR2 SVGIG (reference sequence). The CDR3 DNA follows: TGTGCCTGGGGTCCCGTCAGGGGTGAAGGCTACACCTTC. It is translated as CAWGPVRGEGYTF.

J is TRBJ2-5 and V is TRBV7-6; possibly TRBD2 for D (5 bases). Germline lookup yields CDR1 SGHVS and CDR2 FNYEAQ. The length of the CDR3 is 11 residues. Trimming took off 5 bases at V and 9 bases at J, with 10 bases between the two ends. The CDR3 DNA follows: TGTGCCAGCAGCCGCCTCGGGGCCCAGTACTTC. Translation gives CASSRLGAQYF.

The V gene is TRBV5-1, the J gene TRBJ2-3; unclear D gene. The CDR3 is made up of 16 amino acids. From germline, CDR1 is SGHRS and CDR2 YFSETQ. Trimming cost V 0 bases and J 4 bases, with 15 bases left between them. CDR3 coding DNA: TGCGCCAGCAGCTTGGTTCGGCAGGTTGTCCCAGATACGCAGTATTTT. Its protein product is CASSLVRQVVPDTQYF.

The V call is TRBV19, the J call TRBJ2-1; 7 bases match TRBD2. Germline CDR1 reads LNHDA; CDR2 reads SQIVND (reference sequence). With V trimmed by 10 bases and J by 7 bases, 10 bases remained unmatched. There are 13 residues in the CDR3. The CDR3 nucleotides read TGTGCCACTTATACCGGAGCGGGGAATGAGCAGTTCTTC. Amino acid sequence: CATYTGAGNEQFF. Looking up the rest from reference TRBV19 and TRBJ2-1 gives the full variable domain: DGGITQSPKYLFRKEGQNVTLSCEQNLNHDAMYWYRQDPGQGLRLIYYSQIVNDFQKGDIAEGYSVSREKKESFPLTVTSAQKNPTAFYLCATYTGAGNEQFFGPGTRLTVL.

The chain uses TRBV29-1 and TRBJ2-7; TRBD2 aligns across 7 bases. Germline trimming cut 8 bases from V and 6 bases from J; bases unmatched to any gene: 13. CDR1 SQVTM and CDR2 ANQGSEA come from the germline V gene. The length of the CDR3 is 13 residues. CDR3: CSSGGAGASEQYF. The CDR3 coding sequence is TGCAGCTCCGGCGGGGCGGGAGCGAGCGAGCAGTACTTC.

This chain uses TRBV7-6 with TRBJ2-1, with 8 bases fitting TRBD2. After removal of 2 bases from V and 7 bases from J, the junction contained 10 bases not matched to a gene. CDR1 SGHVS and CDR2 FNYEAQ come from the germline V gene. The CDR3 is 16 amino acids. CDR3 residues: CASSLIAGGGNNEQFF. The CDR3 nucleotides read TGTGCCAGCAGCTTAATCGCCGGCGGGGGGAATAATGAGCAGTTCTTC.

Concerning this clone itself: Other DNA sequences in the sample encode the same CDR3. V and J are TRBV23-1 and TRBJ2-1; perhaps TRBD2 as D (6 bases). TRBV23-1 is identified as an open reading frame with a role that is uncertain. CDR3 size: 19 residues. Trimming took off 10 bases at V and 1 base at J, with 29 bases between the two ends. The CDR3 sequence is CANLRGRRDHRSSYNEQFF. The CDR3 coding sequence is TGCGCCAACTTAAGGGGAAGGCGGGACCACCGATCTTCCTACAATGAGCAGTTCTTC.

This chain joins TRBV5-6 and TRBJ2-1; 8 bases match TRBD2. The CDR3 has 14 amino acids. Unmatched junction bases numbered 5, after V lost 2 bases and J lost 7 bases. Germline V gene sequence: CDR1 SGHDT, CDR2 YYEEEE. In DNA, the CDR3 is TGTGCCAGCAGCTTCAAGCGGGAGAAGAATGAGCAGTTCTTC. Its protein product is CASSFKREKNEQFF. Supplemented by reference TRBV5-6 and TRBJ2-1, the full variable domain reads DAGVTQSPTHLIKTRGQQVTLRCSPKSGHDTVSWYQQALGQGPQFIFQYYEEEERQRGNFPDRFSGHQFPNYSSELNVNALLLGDSALYLCASSFKREKNEQFFGPGTRLTVL.

The CDR3 spells CASSEGHPTYEQYF. Written as DNA, the CDR3 is TGTGCCAGCAGCGAGGGACATCCGACCTACGAGCAGTACTTC. This chain joins TRBV9 and TRBJ2-7, with TRBD1 as a possible D gene (6 bases). In germline, CDR1 is SGDLS, CDR2 YYNGEE. CDR3 length equals 14 residues. Trimming pared 3 bases from V and 2 bases from J, leaving 12 bases between.

This CDR3 reads CATSRPLGLAGLTGELFF. The CDR3 coding sequence is TGTGCCACCAGCAGACCGCTGGGACTAGCGGGCCTCACCGGGGAGCTGTTTTTT. The genes are TRBV15 and TRBJ2-2; TRBD2 matches 12 bases. Germline V gene data show CDR1 as LNHNV and CDR2 as YYDKDF (reference sequence). With V trimmed by 2 bases and J by 4 bases, 8 bases remained unmatched. The CDR3 is made up of 18 amino acids.

Written as DNA, the CDR3 is TGTGCCAGCAGCTTATGGGTTCTAGCGGGGGCCTACGAGCAGTACTTC. Protein: CASSLWVLAGAYEQYF. V gene TRBV7-2 combines with J gene TRBJ2-7, with 10 bases identical to TRBD2. CDR1 is SGHTA, CDR2 FQGNSA, per germline. This CDR3 region has 16 residues. V shed 2 bases, J shed 2 bases, and the junction held 6 bases outside the gene matches.

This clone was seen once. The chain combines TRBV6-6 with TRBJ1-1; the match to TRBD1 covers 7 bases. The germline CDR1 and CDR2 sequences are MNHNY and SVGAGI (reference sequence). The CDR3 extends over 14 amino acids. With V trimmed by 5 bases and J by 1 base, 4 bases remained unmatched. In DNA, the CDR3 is TGTGCCAGCAGTCAATACAGGGGGAACACTGAAGCTTTCTTT. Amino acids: CASSQYRGNTEAFF.

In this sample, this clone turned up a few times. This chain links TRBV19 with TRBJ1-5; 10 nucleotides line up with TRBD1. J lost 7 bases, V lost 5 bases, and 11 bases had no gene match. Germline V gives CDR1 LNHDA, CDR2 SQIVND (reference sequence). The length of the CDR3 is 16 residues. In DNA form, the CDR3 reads TGTGCCAGTAGTGAAGACAGGGGGCGCAGAGAGCAGCCCCAGCATTTT. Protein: CASSEDRGRREQPQHF.

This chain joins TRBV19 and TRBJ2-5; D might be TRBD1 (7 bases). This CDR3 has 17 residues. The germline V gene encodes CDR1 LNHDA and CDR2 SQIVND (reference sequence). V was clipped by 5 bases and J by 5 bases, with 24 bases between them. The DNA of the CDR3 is TGTGCCAGTAGTCTCCTGTCCCCAGGGGCAGGGGGGGAGACCCAGTACTTC. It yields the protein CASSLLSPGAGGETQYF.

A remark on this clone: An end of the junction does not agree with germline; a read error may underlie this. The CDR3 loop reads CSSSSRGGQEYGYTF. In DNA, the CDR3 is TGTTCCAGTAGTAGTCGGGGAGGGCAGGAGTATGGCTACACCTTC. V gene TRBV19 combines with J gene TRBJ1-2; no clear D gene. The CDR3 is made up of 15 amino acids. The germline CDR1 and CDR2 sequences are LNHDA and SQIVND (reference sequence).

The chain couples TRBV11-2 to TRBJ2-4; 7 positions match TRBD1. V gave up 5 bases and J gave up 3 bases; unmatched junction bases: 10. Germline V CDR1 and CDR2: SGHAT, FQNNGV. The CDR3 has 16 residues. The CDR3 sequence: CASSPLTGVGKNIQYF. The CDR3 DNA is TGTGCCAGCAGCCCGTTAACAGGGGTTGGCAAAAACATTCAGTACTTC.

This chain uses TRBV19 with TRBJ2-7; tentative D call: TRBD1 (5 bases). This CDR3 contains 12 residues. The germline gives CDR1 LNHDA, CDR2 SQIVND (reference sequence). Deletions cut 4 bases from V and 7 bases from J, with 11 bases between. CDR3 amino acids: CASSNNRFEQYF. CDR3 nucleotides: TGTGCCAGTAGTAACAACAGGTTTGAGCAGTACTTC.

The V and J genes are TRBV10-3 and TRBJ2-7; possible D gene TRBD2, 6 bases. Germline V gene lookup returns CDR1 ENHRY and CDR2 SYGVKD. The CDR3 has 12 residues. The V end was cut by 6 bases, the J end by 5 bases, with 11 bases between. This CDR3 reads CAIRTSLNEQYF. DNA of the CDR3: TGTGCCATCAGGACTAGTCTCAACGAGCAGTACTTC.

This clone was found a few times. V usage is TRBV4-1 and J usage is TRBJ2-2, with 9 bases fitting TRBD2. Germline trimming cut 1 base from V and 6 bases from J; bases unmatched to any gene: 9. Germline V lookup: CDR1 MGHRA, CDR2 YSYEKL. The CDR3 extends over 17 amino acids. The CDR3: CASSQVDMGLASGELFF. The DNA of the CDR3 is TGCGCCAGCAGCCAAGTAGATATGGGACTAGCCTCCGGGGAGCTGTTTTTT.

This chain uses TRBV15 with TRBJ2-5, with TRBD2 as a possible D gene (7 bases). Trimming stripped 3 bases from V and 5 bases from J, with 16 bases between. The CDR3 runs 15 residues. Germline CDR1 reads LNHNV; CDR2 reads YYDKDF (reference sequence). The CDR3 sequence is CATSRSGGAAETQYF. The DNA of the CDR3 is TGTGCCACCAGCAGGAGTGGGGGGGCCGCGGAGACCCAGTACTTC.

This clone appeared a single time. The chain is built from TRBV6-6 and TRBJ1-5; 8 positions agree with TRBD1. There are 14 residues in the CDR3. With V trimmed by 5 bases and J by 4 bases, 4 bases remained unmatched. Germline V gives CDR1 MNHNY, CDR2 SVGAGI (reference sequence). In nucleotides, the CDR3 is TGTGCCAGCAGTCCACGGACAGGGAATCAGCCCCAGCATTTT. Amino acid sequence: CASSPRTGNQPQHF.

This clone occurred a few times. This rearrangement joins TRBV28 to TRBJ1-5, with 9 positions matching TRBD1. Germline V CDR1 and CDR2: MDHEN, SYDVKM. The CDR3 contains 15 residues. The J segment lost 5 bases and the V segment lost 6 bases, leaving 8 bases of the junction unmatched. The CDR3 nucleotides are TGTGCCAGCAGAACACAGGGGGCCGGACATCAGCCCCAGCATTTT. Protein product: CASRTQGAGHQPQHF.